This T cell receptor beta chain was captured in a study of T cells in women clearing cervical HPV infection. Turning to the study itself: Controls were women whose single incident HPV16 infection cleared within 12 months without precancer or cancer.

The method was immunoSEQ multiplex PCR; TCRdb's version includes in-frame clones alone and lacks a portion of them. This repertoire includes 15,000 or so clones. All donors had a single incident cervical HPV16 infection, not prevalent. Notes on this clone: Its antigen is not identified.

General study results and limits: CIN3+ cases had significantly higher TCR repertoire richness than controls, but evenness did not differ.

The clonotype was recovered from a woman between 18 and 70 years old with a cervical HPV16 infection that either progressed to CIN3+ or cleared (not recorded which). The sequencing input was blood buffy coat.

CDR3 region: CSARDFAGGKETQYF. Partial CDR3 DNA: TGCAGTGCTAGAGATTTCGCCGGGGGAAAAGAGACC. The V call is TRBV20-1, the J call TRBJ2-5; tentatively, D is TRBD2 (6 bases). From the germline J gene comes the end of the CDR3, since the read stops 3 residues before it. The CDR3 sequence is 15 residues long. V lost 0 bases, J lost 3 bases, and 14 bases lay in between. Germline CDR1 reads DFQATT; CDR2 reads SNEGSKA (reference sequence).